At least ten counts were recorded for the clone carrying this T cell receptor beta chain. Its antigen is unknown. The record originates from a study of T cells in Graves' hyperthyroidism and ophthalmopathy. The investigators amplified TCR beta CDR3 regions from RNA transcripts. Carried out on the TCR CDR3, a first-round RT-PCR used the HTBI primer set. TCRdb used MiXCR to reprocess the multiplex PCR reads, holding one entry per CDR3 protein. The sample contains over 500,000 distinct CDR3 sequences, more than 15% of which appear only once. Patients having uncontrolled infection, another autoimmune disease, pregnancy or lactation were not included. Approximately 9.3 ml of fresh peripheral blood supplied the PBMCs. Findings of the study overall: The model forecast ophthalmopathy, anticipating it by a median around 6.5 months before onset. A model built on 13 V-J features separated ophthalmopathy from stable hyperthyroidism.

The CDR3 covers 18 residues. Deletions cut 4 bases from V and 0 bases from J, with 21 bases between. In germline, CDR1 is MDHEN, CDR2 SYDVKM. V gene TRBV28 combines with J gene TRBJ1-1; maybe TRBD1 (5 bases). The TCR sequence derives from a woman younger than 35 with Graves' ophthalmopathy. Material for sequencing was blood. In DNA form, the CDR3 reads TGTGCCAGCAGTTCGACAGTCGGAGGCTCTTTAATGAACACTGAAGCTTTCTTT. It yields the protein CASSSTVGGSLMNTEAFF.